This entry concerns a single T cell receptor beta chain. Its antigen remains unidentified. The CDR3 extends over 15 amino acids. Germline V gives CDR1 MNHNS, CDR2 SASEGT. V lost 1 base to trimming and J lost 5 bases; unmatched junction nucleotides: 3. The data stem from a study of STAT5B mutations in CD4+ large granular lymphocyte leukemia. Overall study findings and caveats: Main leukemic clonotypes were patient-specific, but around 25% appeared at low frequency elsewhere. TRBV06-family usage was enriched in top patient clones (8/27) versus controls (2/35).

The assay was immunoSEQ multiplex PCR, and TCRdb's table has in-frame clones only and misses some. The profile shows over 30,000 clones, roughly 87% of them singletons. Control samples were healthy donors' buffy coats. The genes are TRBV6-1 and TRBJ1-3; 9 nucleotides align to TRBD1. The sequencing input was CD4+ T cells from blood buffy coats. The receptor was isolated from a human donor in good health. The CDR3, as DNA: TGTGCCAGCAGTGAAGACAGGGGGCTGCGAAACACCATATATTTT. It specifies CASSEDRGLRNTIYF.